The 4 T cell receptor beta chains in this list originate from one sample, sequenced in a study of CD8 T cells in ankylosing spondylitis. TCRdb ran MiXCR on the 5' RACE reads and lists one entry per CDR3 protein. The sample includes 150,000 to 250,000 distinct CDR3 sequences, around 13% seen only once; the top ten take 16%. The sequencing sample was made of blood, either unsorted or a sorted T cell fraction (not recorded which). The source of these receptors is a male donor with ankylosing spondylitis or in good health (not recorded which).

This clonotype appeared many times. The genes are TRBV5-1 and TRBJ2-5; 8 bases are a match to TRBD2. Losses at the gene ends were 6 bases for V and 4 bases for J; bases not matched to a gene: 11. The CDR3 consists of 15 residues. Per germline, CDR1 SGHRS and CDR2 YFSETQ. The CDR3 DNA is TGCGCCAGCATGATAACGGGGGGGCCATCAGAGACCCAGTACTTC. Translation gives CASMITGGPSETQYF.

The CDR3 region has the DNA TGCGCCAGCAGCCAGGCCGGACTCGCCCAAGAGACCCAGTACTTC. Its protein is CASSQAGLAQETQYF. The chain carries TRBV4-1 and TRBJ2-5, with a weak D call TRBD2 (5 bases). Germline CDR1 MGHRA, CDR2 YSYEKL. The CDR3 is 15 residues long. V gave up 3 bases and J gave up 1 base, with 12 bases separating them.

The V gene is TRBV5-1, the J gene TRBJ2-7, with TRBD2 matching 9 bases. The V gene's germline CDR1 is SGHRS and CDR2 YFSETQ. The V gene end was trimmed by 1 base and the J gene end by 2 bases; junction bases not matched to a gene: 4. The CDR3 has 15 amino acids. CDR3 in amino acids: CASSLMIAGAYEQYF. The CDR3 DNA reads TGCGCCAGCAGCTTGATGATAGCGGGAGCCTACGAGCAGTACTTC.

The CDR3 bases are TGTGCCATCAGTGATGGGACAGGGCACTACGAGCAGTACTTC. It codes for CAISDGTGHYEQYF. The chain recombines TRBV10-3 with TRBJ2-7; 9 bases agree with TRBD1. The CDR3 extends over 14 amino acids. J lost 3 bases, V lost 3 bases, and 3 bases had no gene match. Germline values: CDR1 ENHRY, CDR2 SYGVKD.